This T cell receptor beta chain was found in a study of early T cells in non-severe SARS-CoV-2 infection (dated by TCRdb to 2020 to 2023). With regard to the full study: Because TCR sequencing relied on bulk RNA taken from unsorted whole blood, pairing of alpha and beta chains was not possible. Results and caveats for the whole study, not just this receptor: Matching against VDJdb was skewed toward anti-spike CD8 responses, likely underestimated virus-specific expansions, and missed private and CD4 specificities.

The junction carries 9 bases between V and J, which are trimmed by 5 bases and 7 bases respectively. CDR1 and CDR2 are read off the germline V gene as SGHTA and FQGNSA. The CDR3 measures 13 amino acids from cysteine to phenylalanine. Of all the DNA, just the CDR3 is kept, 39 bases in frame from base 1. Libraries were constructed by 5' RACE. Sequencing instrument: NextSeq 500. Unique molecular identifiers were attached to individual cDNA molecules in the TCR library protocol so that sequencing error and PCR bias could be corrected. Sequencing covered both TCR alpha and beta chains, and within each sample the abundances of alpha and beta sequences were tightly co-correlated. For the original study's pipeline: Decombinator V4 was used to annotate TCR sequences for V gene, J gene and CDR3. Expanded TCRs were defined as changing significantly between any two time points under a Poisson model with p below 0.0001. TCR abundances were normalised to the total number of TCRs sequenced per sample and were expressed as counts per million. MAIT TCRs were defined by TRAV1-2 paired with TRAJ12, TRAJ20 or TRAJ33, and iNKT TCRs by TRAV10 paired with TRAJ18. A search of VDJdb, accessed on 1 November 2021, was run for TCRs annotated to CMV, EBV and SARS-CoV-2, with TCRs annotated for multiple antigens excluded. TCRdb trimmed public reads at Q25 via fastp, called clones via MiXCR and kept in-frame beta chains. For every CDR3 protein sequence, its rows merge into one entry that carries the most common genes and DNA. None of the V and J calls come from the authors' own analysis; TCRdb made them. The table for this sample lists under 70,000 distinct CDR3 sequences; roughly 12% of them were counted only once. About 5% of the sample is held by the ten biggest clonotypes.

Of note for this clonotype: Which antigen it targets is not known. There are no base qualities to consult, and no much larger clone falls within one base.

A case-control design nested within a healthcare worker cohort in London, UK, was used, with weekly nasopharyngeal swab PCR tests and blood sampling performed. Healthcare workers were recruited between 23 and 31 March 2020, during the week of the UK lockdown, and were followed weekly for up to roughly 15 weeks. The TCR originated in an adult who was a healthcare worker with PCR-confirmed SARS-CoV-2 infection or an uninfected control (not recorded which). Sequencing input: whole blood. The chain is encoded by TRBV7-2 joined to TRBJ1-6; a tentative D call is TRBD1 (6 bases match). The DNA is TGTGCCAGCAGCCCTGACAGGAATTCACCCCTCCACTTT. It is translated as CASSPDRNSPLHF. Here the CDR3 is joined to the reference TRBV7-2 and TRBJ1-6 genes, and the full variable domain is: GAGVSQSPSNKVTEKGKDVELRCDPISGHTALYWYRQSLGQGLEFLIYFQGNSAPDKSGLPSDRFSAERTGGSVSTLTIQRTQQEDSAVYLCASSPDRNSPLHFGNGTRLTVT.